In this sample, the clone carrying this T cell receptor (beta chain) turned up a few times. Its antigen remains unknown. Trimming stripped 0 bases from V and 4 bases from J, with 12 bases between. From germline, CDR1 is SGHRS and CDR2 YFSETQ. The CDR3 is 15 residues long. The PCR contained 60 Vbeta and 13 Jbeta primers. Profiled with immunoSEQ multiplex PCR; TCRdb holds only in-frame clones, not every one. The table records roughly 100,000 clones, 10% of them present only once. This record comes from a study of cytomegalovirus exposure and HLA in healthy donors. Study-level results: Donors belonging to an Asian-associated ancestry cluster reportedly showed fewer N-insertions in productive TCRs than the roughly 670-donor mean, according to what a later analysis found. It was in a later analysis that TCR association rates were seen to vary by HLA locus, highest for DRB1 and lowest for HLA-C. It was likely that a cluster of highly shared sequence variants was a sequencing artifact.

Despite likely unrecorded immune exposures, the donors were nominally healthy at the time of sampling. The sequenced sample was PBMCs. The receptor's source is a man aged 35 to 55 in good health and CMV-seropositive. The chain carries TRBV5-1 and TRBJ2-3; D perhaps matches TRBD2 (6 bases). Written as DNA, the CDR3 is TGCGCCAGCAGCTTGGCGGGGGATAAGGCAGATACGCAGTATTTT. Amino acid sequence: CASSLAGDKADTQYF.